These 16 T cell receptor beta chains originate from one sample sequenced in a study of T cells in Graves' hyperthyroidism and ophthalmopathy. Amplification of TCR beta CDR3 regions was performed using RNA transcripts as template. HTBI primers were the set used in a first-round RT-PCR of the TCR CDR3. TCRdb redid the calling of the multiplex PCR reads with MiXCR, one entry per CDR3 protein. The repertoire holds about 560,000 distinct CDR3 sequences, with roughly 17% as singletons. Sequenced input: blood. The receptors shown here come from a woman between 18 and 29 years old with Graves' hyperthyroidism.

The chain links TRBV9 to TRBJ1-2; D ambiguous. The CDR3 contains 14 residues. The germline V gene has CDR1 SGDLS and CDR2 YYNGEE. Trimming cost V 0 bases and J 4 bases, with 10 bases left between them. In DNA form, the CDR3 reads TGTGCCAGCAGCGTAGGGGAGCCCGTCTATGGCTACACCTTC. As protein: CASSVGEPVYGYTF.

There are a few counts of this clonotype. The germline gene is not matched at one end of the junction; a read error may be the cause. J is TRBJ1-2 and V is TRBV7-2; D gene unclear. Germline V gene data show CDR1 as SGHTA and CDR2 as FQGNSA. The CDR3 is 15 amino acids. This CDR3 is CAGSLVRRMNYGYTF. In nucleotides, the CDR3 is TGTGCCGGCAGCTTAGTTCGTCGGATGAACTATGGCTACACCTTC.

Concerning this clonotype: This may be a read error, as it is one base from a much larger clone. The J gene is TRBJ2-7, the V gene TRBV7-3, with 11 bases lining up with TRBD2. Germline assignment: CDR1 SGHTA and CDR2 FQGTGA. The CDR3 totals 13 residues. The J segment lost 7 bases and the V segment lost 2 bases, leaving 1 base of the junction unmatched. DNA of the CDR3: TGTGCCAGCAGCTTACTAGCGGGGGGTGAGCAGTACTTC. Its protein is CASSLLAGGEQYF.

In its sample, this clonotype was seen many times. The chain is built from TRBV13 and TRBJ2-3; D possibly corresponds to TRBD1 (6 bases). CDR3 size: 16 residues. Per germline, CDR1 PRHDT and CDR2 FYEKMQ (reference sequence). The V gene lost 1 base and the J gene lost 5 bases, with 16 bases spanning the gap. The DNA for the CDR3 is TGTGCCAGCAGCTTAGACAGGGAGTCGGCTGGAGATACGCAGTATTTT. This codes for CASSLDRESAGDTQYF.

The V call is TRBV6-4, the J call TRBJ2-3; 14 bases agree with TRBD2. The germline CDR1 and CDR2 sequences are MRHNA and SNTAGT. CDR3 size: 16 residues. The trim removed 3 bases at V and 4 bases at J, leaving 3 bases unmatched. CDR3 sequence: CASSERGLAGADTQYF. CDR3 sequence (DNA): TGTGCCAGCAGTGAGCGGGGACTAGCGGGAGCAGATACGCAGTATTTT.

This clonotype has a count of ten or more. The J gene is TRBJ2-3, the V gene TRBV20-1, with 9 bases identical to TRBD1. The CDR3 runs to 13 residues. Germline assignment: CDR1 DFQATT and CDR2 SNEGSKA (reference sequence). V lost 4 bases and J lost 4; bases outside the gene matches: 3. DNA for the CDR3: TGCAGTGCTAAACAGGGGGCCTCAGATACGCAGTATTTT. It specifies CSAKQGASDTQYF.

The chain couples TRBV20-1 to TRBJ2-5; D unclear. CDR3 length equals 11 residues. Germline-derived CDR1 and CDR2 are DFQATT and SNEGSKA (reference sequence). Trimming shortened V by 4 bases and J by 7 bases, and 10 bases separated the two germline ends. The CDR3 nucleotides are TGCAGTGCTATACAAGAGTTGACCCAGTACTTC. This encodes CSAIQELTQYF.

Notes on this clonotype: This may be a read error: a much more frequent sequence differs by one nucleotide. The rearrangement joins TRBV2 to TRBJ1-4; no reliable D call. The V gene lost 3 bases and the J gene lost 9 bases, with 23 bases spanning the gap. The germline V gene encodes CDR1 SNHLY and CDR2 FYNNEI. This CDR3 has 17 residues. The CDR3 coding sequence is TGTGCCAGCAGTGATTTGGACGGAGGGCGCACTTATAAAAAACTGTTTTTT. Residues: CASSDLDGGRTYKKLFF.

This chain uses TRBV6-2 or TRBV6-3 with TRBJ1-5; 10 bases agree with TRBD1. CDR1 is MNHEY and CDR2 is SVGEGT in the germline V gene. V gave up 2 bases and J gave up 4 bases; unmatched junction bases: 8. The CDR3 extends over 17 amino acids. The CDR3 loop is CASSYAVGQGLNQPQHF. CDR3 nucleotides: TGTGCCAGCAGTTACGCTGTGGGACAGGGGCTAAATCAGCCCCAGCATTTT.

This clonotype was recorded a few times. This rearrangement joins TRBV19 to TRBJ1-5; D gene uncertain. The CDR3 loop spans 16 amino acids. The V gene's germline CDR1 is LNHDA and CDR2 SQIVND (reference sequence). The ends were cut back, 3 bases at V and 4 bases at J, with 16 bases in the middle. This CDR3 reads CASSIIGRRMNQPQHF. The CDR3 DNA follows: TGTGCCAGTAGTATTATCGGCAGGCGAATGAATCAGCCCCAGCATTTT.

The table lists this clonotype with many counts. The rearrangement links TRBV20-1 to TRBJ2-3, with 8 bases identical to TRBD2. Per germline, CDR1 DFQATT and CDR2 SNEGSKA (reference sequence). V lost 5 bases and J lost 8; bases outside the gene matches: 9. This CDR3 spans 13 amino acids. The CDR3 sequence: CSAPVPGGGTQYF. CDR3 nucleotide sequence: TGCAGTGCTCCCGTCCCGGGGGGGGGTACGCAGTATTTT.

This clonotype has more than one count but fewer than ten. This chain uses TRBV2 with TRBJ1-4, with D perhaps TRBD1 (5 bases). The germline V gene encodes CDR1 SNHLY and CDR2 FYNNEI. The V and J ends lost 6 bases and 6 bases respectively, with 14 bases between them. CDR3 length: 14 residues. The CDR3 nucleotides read TGTGCCAGCAGCCCCCGGGACCGAGATGAAAAACTGTTTTTT. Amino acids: CASSPRDRDEKLFF.

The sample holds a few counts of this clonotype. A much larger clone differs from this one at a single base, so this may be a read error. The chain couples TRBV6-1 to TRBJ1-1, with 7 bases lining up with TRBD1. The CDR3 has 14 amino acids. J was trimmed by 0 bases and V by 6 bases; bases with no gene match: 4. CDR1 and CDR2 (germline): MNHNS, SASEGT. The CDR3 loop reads CASRKDRLNTEAFF. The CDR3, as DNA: TGTGCCAGCAGAAAGGACAGGCTGAACACTGAAGCTTTCTTT.

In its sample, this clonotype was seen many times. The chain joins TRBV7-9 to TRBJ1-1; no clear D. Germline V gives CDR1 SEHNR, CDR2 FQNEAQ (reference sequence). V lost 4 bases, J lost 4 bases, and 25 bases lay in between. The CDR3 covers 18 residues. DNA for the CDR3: TGTGCCAGCAGCTCCACCTCTTTTGGAGAGATGAGAAGCACTGAAGCTTTCTTT. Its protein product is CASSSTSFGEMRSTEAFF. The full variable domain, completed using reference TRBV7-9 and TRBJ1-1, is DTGVSQNPRHKITKRGQNVTFRCDPISEHNRLYWYRQTLGQGPEFLTYFQNEAQLEKSRLLSDRFSAERPKGSFSTLEIQRTEQGDSAMYLCASSSTSFGEMRSTEAFFGQGTRLTVV.

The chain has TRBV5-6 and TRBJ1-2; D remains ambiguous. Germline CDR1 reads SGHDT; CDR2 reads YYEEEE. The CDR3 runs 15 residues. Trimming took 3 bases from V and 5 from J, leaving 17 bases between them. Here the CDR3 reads CASSSPRLTDYGYTF. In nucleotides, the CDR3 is TGTGCCAGCAGCTCACCCCGACTGACCGATTATGGCTACACCTTC.

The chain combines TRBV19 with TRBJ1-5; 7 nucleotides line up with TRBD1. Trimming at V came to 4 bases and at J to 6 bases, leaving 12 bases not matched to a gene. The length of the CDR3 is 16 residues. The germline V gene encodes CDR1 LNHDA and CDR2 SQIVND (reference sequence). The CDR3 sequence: CASSTTGRGLSQPQHF. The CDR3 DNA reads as TGTGCCAGTAGTACCACTGGGAGGGGGCTATCTCAGCCCCAGCATTTT.